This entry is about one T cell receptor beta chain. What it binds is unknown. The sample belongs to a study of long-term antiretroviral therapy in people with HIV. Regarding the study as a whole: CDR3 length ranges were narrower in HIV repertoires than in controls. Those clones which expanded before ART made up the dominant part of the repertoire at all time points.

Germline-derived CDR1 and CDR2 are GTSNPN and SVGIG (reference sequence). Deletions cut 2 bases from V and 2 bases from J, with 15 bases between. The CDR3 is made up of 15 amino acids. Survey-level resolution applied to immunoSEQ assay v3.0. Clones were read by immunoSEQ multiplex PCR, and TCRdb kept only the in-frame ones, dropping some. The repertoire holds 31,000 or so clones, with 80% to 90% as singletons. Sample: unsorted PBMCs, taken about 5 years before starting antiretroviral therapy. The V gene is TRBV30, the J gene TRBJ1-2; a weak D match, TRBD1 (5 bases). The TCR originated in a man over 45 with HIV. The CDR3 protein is CAWSRGRLGNYGYTF. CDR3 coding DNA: TGTGCCTGGAGTCGGGGGAGGCTTGGAAACTATGGCTACACCTTC. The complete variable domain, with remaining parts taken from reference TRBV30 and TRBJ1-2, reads SQTIHQWPATLVQPVGSPLSLECTVEGTSNPNLYWYRQAAGRGLQLLFYSVGIGQISSEVPQNLSASRPQDRQFILSSKKLLLSDSGFYLCAWSRGRLGNYGYTFGSGTRLTVV.